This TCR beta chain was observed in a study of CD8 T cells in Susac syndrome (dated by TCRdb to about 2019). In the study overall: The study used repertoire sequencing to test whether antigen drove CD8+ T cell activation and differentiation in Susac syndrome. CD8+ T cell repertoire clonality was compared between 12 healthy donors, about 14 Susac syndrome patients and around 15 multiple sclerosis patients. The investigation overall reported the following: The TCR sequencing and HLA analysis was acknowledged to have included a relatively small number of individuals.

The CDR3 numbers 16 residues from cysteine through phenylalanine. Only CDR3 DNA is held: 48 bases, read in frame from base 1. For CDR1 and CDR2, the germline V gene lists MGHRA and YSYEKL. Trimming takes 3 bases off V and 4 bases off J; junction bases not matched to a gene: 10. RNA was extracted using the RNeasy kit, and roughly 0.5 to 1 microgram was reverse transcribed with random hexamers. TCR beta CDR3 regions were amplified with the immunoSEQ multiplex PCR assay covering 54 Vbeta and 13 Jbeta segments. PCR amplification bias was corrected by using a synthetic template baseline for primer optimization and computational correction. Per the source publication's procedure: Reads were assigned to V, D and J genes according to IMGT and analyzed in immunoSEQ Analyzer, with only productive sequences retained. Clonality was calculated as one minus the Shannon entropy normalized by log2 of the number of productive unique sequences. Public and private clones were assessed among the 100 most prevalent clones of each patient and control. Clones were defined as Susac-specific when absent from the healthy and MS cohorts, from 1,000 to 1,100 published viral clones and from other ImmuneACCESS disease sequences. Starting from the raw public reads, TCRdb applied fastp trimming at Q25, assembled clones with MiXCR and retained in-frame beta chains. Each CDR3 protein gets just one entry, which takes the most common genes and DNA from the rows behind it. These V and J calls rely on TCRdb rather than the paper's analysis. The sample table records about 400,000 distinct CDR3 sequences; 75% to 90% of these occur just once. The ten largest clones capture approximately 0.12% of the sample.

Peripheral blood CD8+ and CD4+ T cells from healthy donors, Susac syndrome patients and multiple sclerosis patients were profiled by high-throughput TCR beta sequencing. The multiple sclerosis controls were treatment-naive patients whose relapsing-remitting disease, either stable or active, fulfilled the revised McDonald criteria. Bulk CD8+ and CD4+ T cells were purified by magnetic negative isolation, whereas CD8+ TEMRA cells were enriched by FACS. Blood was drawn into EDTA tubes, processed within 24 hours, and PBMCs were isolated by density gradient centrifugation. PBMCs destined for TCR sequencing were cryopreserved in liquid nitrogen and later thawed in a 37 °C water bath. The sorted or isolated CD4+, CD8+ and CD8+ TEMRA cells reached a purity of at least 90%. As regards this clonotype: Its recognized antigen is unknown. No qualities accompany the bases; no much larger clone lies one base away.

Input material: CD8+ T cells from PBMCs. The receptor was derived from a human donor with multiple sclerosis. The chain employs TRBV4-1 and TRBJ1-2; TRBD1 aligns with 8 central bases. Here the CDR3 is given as CASSQATGEGSYGYTF. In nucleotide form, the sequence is TGCGCCAGCAGCCAGGCGACAGGGGAGGGCTCCTATGGCTACACCTTC.